This T cell receptor beta chain derives from a study of shared clonotypes between healthy human individuals. An even split of each subset's genomic DNA across several immunoSEQ plates was performed. Profiled with immunoSEQ multiplex PCR; TCRdb holds only in-frame clones, not every one. In the table there are some 1 million clones, 65% to 75% of which are singletons. Study conclusions and caveats: The four-donor shared clonotypes exceeded non-shared clonotypes in generation probability, with non-shared ones scoring lower.

This clone was observed a single time. Its specificity is unknown. Investigators divided CD4+ cells into CD45RA+ naive and CD45RA-negative memory subsets. The material sequenced was memory CD4+ T cells sorted from blood. Subset specified: CD45RA-negative fraction. The sequence was obtained from a man younger than 35 in good health.

CDR3 amino acids: CASSMMTGVVSEQFF. In DNA form, the CDR3 reads TGTGCCAGTAGTATGATGACAGGCGTGGTAAGTGAGCAGTTCTTC. The rearrangement uses TRBV19 and TRBJ2-1; a possible D gene is TRBD1 (6 bases). The CDR3 has 15 residues. Germline CDR1 is LNHDA and CDR2 is SQIVND (reference sequence). V was shortened by 3 bases and J by 9 bases, with 18 bases between the two germline ends.